One sample yielded the 4 T cell receptor beta chains listed below, sequenced in a study of T-cell memory formation after mild COVID-19. In TCRdb, the 5' RACE reads were re-called with MiXCR into one record per CDR3 protein. The data contain over 10,000 distinct CDR3 sequences, roughly 15% of them singletons. The sample taken for sequencing was PBMCs or a T cell subset sorted from them (not recorded which). The receptor set was obtained from a man between 18 and 35 years old who had mild COVID-19 (a few samples of this study predate the infection). Cell type and time point are not known.

This chain uses TRBV5-1 with TRBJ1-6; tentatively, D is TRBD1 (5 bases). The CDR3 consists of 19 residues. V was trimmed by 4 bases and J by 7 bases, leaving 27 bases between them. CDR1 and CDR2 from the germline V gene are SGHRS and YFSETQ. The CDR3 here is CASSPHGTVPMIENSPLHF. In DNA, the CDR3 is TGCGCCAGCAGCCCCCACGGGACCGTACCTATGATTGAAAATTCACCCCTCCACTTT.

This chain connects TRBV29-1 to TRBJ2-7; 9 nucleotides align to TRBD1. Germline assignment: CDR1 SQVTM and CDR2 ANQGSEA. After removal of 5 bases from V and 6 bases from J, the junction contained 2 bases not matched to a gene. The CDR3 extends over 11 amino acids. CDR3 in DNA: TGCAGCGTTCGGGGACAGGGCGAGCAGTACGTC. Its protein is CSVRGQGEQYV.

The chain recombines TRBV29-1 with TRBJ2-3; D perhaps matches TRBD2 (6 bases). The germline gives CDR1 SQVTM, CDR2 ANQGSEA. The CDR3 is 14 amino acids. Trimming stripped 1 base from V and 1 base from J, with 9 bases between. The CDR3 nucleotides read TGCAGCGTTGAAGTACCGGGGGGCACAGATACGCAGTATTTT. Its protein is CSVEVPGGTDTQYF.

The J gene is TRBJ2-3, the V gene TRBV7-6, with TRBD2 matching 8 bases. This CDR3 comprises 16 residues. The germline V gene has CDR1 SGHVS and CDR2 FNYEAQ. V was clipped by 2 bases and J by 2 bases; unmatched bases: 6. The CDR3 loop reads CASSLLGGLDTDTQYF. Written as DNA, the CDR3 is TGTGCCAGCAGCTTATTGGGGGGACTAGACACAGATACGCAGTATTTT. Using reference TRBV7-6 and TRBJ2-3 for the parts outside the CDR3, the full variable domain is GAGVSQSPRYKVTKRGQDVALRCDPISGHVSLYWYRQALGQGPEFLTYFNYEAQQDKSGLPNDRFSAERPEGSISTLTIQRTEQRDSAMYRCASSLLGGLDTDTQYFGPGTRLTVL.